The following is a T cell receptor (beta chain) sequence with its context. In the source study's methods: Nucleated cell counts were estimated from reference gene primer amplification. Profiling relied on immunoSEQ multiplex PCR, and the TCRdb table lists in-frame clones only, not all of them. The V and J calls and the clone size are those of that table, but D and trimming were determined from the DNA. This sample carries about 170,000 clones, 85% of them seen once, and the ten largest clones take 3% to 3.5%. This sample stems from a study of blood T cell repertoires in COVID-19. Overall study context: There were acute and convalescent COVID-19 samples, and they came from the United States, Italy and Spain. Sources were T cells, B-cell-depleted T cells, or PBMCs; the material itself was cDNA or gDNA.

The germline V and J ends were trimmed by 0 bases and 10 bases, with 17 bases remaining between them. Germline CDR1 reads SGHRS; CDR2 reads YFSETQ. The CDR3 covers 16 residues. The clonotype was recovered from a human donor with acute or convalescent COVID-19. The donor label of this sample is uncertain. The V call is TRBV5-1, the J call TRBJ1-6, with D possibly being TRBD1 (5 bases). Source material: peripheral blood. CDR3 loop: CASSLGSGGVESPLHF. CDR3 DNA: TGCGCCAGCAGCTTGGGGTCTGGGGGGGTAGAGTCACCCCTCCACTTT.